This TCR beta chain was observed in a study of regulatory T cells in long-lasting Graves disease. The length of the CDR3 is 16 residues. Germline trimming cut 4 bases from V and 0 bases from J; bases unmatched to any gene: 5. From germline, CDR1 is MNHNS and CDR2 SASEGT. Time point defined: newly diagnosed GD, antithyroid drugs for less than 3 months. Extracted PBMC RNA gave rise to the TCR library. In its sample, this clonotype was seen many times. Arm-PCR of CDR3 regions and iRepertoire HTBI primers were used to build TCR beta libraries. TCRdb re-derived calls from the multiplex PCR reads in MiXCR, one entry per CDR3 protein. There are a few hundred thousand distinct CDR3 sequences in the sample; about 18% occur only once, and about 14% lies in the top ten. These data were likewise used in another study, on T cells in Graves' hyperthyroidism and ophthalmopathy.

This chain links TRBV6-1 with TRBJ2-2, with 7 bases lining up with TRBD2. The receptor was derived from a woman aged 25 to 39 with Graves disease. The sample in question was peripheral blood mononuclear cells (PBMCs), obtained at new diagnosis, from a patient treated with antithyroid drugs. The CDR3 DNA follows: TGTGCCAGCAGTGGTCTAGCGGTAGCGAACACCGGGGAGCTGTTTTTT. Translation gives CASSGLAVANTGELFF.